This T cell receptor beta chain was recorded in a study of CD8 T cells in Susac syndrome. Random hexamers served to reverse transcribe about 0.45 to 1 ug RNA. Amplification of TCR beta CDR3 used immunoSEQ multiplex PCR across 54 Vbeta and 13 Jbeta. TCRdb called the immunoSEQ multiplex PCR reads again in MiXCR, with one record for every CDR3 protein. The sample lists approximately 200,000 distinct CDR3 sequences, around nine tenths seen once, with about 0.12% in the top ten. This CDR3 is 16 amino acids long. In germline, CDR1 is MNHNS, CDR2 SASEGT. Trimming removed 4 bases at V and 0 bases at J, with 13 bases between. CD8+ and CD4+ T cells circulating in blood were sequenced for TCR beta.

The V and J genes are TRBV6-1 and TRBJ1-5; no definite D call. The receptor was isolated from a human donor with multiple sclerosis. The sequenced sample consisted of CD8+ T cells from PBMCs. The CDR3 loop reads CASSGLDGYSNQPQHF. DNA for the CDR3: TGTGCCAGCAGTGGCCTGGACGGTTATAGCAATCAGCCCCAGCATTTT.